The clone carrying this T cell receptor beta chain was counted a few times. This record belongs to a study of early T cells in non-severe SARS-CoV-2 infection. From the 5' RACE reads, TCRdb called clonotypes with MiXCR, one entry per CDR3 protein. This table has under 45,000 distinct CDR3 sequences, roughly 8% appearing once. This clonotype originated in an adult who was a healthcare worker with PCR-confirmed SARS-CoV-2 infection or an uninfected control (not recorded which). Sequenced material: whole blood, taken at baseline.

In DNA form, the CDR3 reads TGTGCCAGCAGCCTTGTGGGGATTGAAAACACTGAAGCTTTCTTT. Its protein product is CASSLVGIENTEAFF. The chain uses TRBV7-6 and TRBJ1-1, with D uncertain. V gave up 5 bases and J gave up 2 bases, with 15 bases separating them. Germline CDR1 and CDR2: SGHVS and FNYEAQ. The CDR3 has 15 amino acids.